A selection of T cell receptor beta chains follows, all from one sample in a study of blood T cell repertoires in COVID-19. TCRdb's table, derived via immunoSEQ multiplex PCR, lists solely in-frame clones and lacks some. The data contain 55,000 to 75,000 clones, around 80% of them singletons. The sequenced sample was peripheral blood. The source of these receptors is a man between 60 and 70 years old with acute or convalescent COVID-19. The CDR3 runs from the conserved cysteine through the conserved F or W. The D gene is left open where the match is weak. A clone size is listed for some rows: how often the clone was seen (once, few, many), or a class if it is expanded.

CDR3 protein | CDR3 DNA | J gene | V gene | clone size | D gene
CASSLEGRTEETQYF | TGTGCCAGCAGCTTAGAAGGACGGACTGAAGAGACCCAGTACTTC | TRBJ2-5 | TRBV7-9 | . | .
CASSLTSSGANVLTF | TGTGCCAGCAGTTTAACTTCCTCTGGGGCCAACGTCCTGACTTTC | TRBJ2-6 | TRBV28 | . | .
CASSLSLGLVYEQYF | TGTGCCAGCAGCTTATCGCTGGGGCTAGTCTACGAGCAGTACTTC | TRBJ2-7 | TRBV7-8 | few | .
CASSFGGTGVYEQYF | TGTGCCAGCAGTTTCGGGGGGACAGGGGTGTACGAGCAGTACTTC | TRBJ2-7 | TRBV27 | once | TRBD1
CASSLLFSGNTIYF | TGTGCCAGCAGCTTACTCTTCTCTGGAAACACCATATATTTT | TRBJ1-3 | TRBV7-9 | few | .
CATSDSGRGTDTQYF | TGTGCCACCAGTGATTCGGGCAGGGGAACAGATACGCAGTATTTT | TRBJ2-3 | TRBV24-1 | . | .
CASMRVNESPLHF | TGTGCCAGCATGAGGGTGAATGAGTCACCCCTCCACTTT | TRBJ1-6 | TRBV6-5 | . | .
CASSGDRAIGNQPQHF | TGTGCCAGCAGCGGGGACAGGGCGATAGGCAATCAGCCCCAGCATTTT | TRBJ1-5 | TRBV7-9 | . | TRBD1
CASSKTDQPQHF | TGTGCCAGCAGCAAAACTGATCAGCCCCAGCATTTT | TRBJ1-5 | TRBV21-1 | few | .
CASRPGLADYNEQFF | TGTGCCAGCAGGCCGGGACTAGCGGACTACAATGAGCAGTTCTTC | TRBJ2-1 | TRBV5-4 | . | TRBD2
CASSPPAGRRSYEQYF | TGTGCCAGCAGCCCCCCGGCGGGGCGAAGGTCCTACGAGCAGTACTTC | TRBJ2-7 | TRBV7-9 | . | .
CAAKQQGRGDEQYF | TGTGCCGCCAAACAACAGGGGAGAGGAGACGAGCAGTACTTC | TRBJ2-7 | TRBV6-5 | . | TRBD1